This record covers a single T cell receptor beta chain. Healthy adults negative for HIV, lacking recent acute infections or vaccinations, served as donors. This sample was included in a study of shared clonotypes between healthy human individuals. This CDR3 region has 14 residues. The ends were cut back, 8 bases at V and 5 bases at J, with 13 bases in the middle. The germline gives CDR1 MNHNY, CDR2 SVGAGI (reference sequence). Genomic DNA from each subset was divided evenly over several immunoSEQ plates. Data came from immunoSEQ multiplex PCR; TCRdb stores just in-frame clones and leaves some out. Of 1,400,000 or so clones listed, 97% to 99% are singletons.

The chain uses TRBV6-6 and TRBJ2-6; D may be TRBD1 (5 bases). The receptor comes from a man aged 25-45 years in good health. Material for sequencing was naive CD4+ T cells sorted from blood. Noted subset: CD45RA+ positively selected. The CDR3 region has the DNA TGTGCCAGCCTCTTGCAGGGTAGGGCCAACGTCCTGACTTTC. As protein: CASLLQGRANVLTF.